This T cell receptor beta chain was profiled in a study of blood T cell repertoires in COVID-19. Study-wide background: T cells, B-cell-depleted T cells, or PBMCs supplied cDNA or gDNA.

J was trimmed by 9 bases and V by 6 bases; bases with no gene match: 17. CDR1 is MNHNY, CDR2 SVGAGI, per germline (reference sequence). The CDR3 length is 15 residues. The Seattle patients, enrolled during active infection, were followed longitudinally. TCRdb's copy holds only in-frame clones and misses some; the assay was immunoSEQ multiplex PCR. The sample lists 150,000 to 200,000 clones; less than 90% were seen once. Specimen: peripheral blood. This TCR was sampled from a woman aged 60-70 years with COVID-19, enrolled during active disease. This chain connects TRBV6-6 to TRBJ2-7; 7 nucleotides agree with TRBD1. The CDR3 DNA is TGTGCCAGCAGCCCCGGGACAGACCTACTACGAGGGCAGTACTTC. Translated, it gives CASSPGTDLLRGQYF.